This T cell receptor (beta chain) comes out of a study of Tregs in tolerant kidney transplant recipients. Study conclusions and caveats: The most relevant donor-specific Treg TCRbeta repertoire apparently came from expansion with activated donor B cells. Validation in larger populations is needed because few patients were studied. Biological reproducibility was not directly addressed, but technical replication error appeared minimal.

Unstimulated Tregs (CD4+CD25+CD127-) and CD4+CD25- non-Tregs were sorted from PBMCs. The J segment lost 3 bases and the V segment lost 2 bases, leaving 1 base of the junction unmatched. Per the germline V gene, CDR1 is SGHRS and CDR2 is YFSETQ. CDR3 length: 14 amino acids. The assay was immunoSEQ multiplex PCR, and TCRdb's table has in-frame clones only and misses some. The sample lists some 110,000 clones, around 94% seen once, with more than 0.5% in the top ten. A note on this clone: Its antigen remains unknown.

Sequences were obtained from CD4+ T cells from blood. The TCR originated in a human donor in good health. The gene calls are TRBV5-1 and TRBJ2-1, with 8 bases lining up with TRBD1. The CDR3 region is CASSFGQGYNEQFF. As DNA, the CDR3 is TGCGCCAGCAGCTTTGGACAGGGCTACAATGAGCAGTTCTTC.